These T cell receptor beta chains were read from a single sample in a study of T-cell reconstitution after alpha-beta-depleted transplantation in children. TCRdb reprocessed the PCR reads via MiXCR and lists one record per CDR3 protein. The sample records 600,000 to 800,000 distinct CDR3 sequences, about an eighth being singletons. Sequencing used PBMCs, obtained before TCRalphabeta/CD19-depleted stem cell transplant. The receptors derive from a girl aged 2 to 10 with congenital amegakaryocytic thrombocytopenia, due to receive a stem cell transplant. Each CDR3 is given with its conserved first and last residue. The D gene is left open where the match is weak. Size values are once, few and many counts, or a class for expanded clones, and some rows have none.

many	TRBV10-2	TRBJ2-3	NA	CASSGRYTDTQYF	TGCGCCAGCAGCGGTAGATACACAGATACGCAGTATTTT
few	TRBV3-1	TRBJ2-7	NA	CASSPTQRLIYEQYF	TGTGCCAGCAGCCCAACGCAGCGGCTAATTTACGAGCAGTACTTC
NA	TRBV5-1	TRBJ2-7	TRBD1	CASSLGGTGISFEQYF	TGCGCCAGCAGCTTGGGAGGGACAGGGATCTCCTTCGAGCAGTACTTC
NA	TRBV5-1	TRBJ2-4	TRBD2	CASSLRGDANIQYF	TGCGCCAGCAGCCTTCGGGGGGATGCGAACATTCAGTACTTC
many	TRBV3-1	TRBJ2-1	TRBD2	CASSRNGLAGGEQFF	TGTGCCAGCAGCCGGAACGGACTAGCGGGAGGCGAGCAGTTCTTC
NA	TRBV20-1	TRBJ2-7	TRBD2	CSALGPGLAGGGPYEQYF	TGCAGTGCCCTCGGACCGGGACTAGCGGGAGGAGGGCCCTACGAGCAGTACTTC
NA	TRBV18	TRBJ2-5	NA	CASSLSAGHQETQYF	TGTGCCAGCTCACTCTCGGCAGGGCACCAAGAGACCCAGTACTTC
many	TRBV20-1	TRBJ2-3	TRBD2	CSARTSTSTDTQYF	TGCAGTGCTAGGACTAGCACAAGCACAGATACGCAGTATTTT
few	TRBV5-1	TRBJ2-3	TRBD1	CASTEGQRTDTQYF	TGCGCCAGCACCGAGGGACAGCGCACAGATACGCAGTATTTT
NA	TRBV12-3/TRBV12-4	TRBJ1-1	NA	CASSPYRVGNTEAFF	TGTGCCAGCAGTCCGTACAGGGTCGGGAACACTGAAGCTTTCTTT
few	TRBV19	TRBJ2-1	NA	CASSIYPSYNEQFF	TGTGCCAGTAGTATCTACCCCTCCTACAATGAGCAGTTCTTC
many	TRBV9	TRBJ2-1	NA	CASSVFDGEQFF	TGTGCCAGCAGCGTATTCGACGGTGAGCAGTTCTTC